This T cell receptor beta chain was recovered during a study of cytomegalovirus exposure and HLA in healthy donors (dated by TCRdb to 2016 to 2017). Background on the whole study: According to an earlier analysis of 587 of the donors, about 190 million T cells yielded over 100 million unique TCR beta sequences and 250 to 350 Gb of sequence data. The study aimed to test whether signatures of past pathogen exposure could be identified by cataloging public T cell receptors. To decide whether each TCR beta V gene segment behaved as functional or pseudogenic, an earlier analysis of approximately 590 of the donors relied on high-throughput TCR beta sequencing. The number of donors typed differed by locus, with about 629-630 for A, B, C, DRB1 and DQB1, around 500 for DQA1, over 600 for DPA1, and around 450 for DPB1. Genome-wide SNP genotypes for about three fifths of the roughly 670 donors were used in a later genetic analysis, which treated that subset as a discovery cohort. Along with the approximately 700-subject first cohort, a separate validation cohort of 120 different subjects was used. About five DR-DQ haplotypes were treated as single units for association and clustering because of strong linkage in the cohort. HLA typing included class I and class II loci at four-digit resolution. To study patterns of TCR occurrence, a later analysis re-analyzed previously published TCR beta repertoires from hundreds of donors and added high-resolution HLA genotyping. The later analysis used no new phenotypic data to find candidate immune exposures, relying instead on TCR beta sequences and their occurrence across donors. To predict cytomegalovirus infection status, the study combined high-throughput TCR immunosequencing, statistical association of individual TCRs with disease status, and machine learning. All discovery cohort repertoires had been generated on a single sequencing platform. On average, approximately 250,000 unique TCR beta nucleotide sequences were sequenced per donor among a few hundred genotyped donors of the cohort, with about 17% of those sequences being non-productive. Donor age, sex, ethnicity and CMV serostatus were compiled together with the repertoire data. The study profiled the T cell repertoires of around 700 subjects by immunosequencing and related them to cytomegalovirus serostatus. Approximately 300 gigabases of sequencing data and 91 million or so unique TCR sequences made up an early release that covered several hundred HLA-typed donors. The genetic ancestry cluster associated with self-reported Caucasian donors included about 84% of the 350 to 500 genotyped donors. Study-wide conclusions, independent of this receptor: Correlated functional status among segregating V segments might reflect linkage disequilibrium, but an unknown experimental factor could not be ruled out. A later analysis found that TCR association rates varied across HLA loci, with DRB1 alleles showing the most associated TCRs and HLA-C alleles the fewest. Three of the identified cytomegalovirus-associated TCR beta chains were confirmed in vitro to be specific for cytomegalovirus antigens. Immune exposure information for the cohort was limited to CMV serostatus. Most CMV-associated TCR beta chains appeared to be HLA-restricted in a later analysis, and the HLA associations seemed to be driven largely by CMV exposure. A cluster of highly shared sequence variants was judged likely to represent a technical artifact of the sequencing pipeline. In a later genetic analysis, a missense DCLRE1C variant was associated with V-gene and J-gene trimming of TCR beta chains, and the association was replicated in an independent cohort. Because counts were too low, roughly 18 rarely observed V segments, including chromosome 9 orphons, were left out of the earlier analysis of about 620 of the donors. A further reported finding was that TCR beta sequences accurately predicted the HLA-A and HLA-B alleles for most subjects in the first cohort. Sequencing depth was assumed to be roughly uniform across donors in the presence/absence analyses, though that assumption may not hold. Several of the top co-occurrence clusters appeared to be linked to parvovirus B19, influenza, CMV and Epstein-Barr virus, according to a later analysis. In a later analysis, 16,951 TCR beta sequences were associated with specific HLA alleles at a false discovery rate of 0.05. A later analysis found that HLA-associated TCR beta chains were more clonally expanded and had lower generation probabilities than equally common non-associated chains. Most TCR sequences were seen in very few donors, while some public TCRs were found in many individuals. When HLA alleles, especially DR and DQ, strongly co-occurred, TCR associations were difficult to assign to individual alleles. In this cohort, only TCR beta chains were sequenced, and detectable features were limited by the absence of alpha or paired-chain data. Because the 87-base-pair reads could not distinguish some IMGT-functional V segments, including TRBV6-2 and TRBV6-3, those segments were excluded. In an earlier analysis of about 600 of the donors, most TCR beta V segments appeared in productive rearrangements about 90% or about 30% of the time, broadly matching IMGT annotations. The authors suggested that the approach could potentially be extended to other disease states and immunological phenotypes. The classifier was reported to diagnose cytomegalovirus status with high specificity and sensitivity in both the original cohort and the validation cohort. In a later genetic analysis, fewer N-insertions in productive TCRs were reported among donors in an Asian-associated ancestry cluster than the roughly 640-donor mean. A total of some 180 TCR beta chains were listed by the study as associated with cytomegalovirus. Because HLA typing was unavailable for some donors at each locus, only the typed subset was used in association tests.

There are 14 amino acids in the CDR3, from cysteine to phenylalanine inclusive. Of all the DNA, just the CDR3 is kept, 42 bases in frame from base 1. Based on the germline V gene, the CDR1 and CDR2 sequences are MRHNA and SNTAGT. V drops 2 bases and J drops 10 bases, leaving 12 bases in between. Concerning this clone: Its antigen is currently not known. Per-nucleotide qualities are absent, and no much larger clonotype sits a single base away.

The cohort consisted of hundreds of healthy bone marrow donors. Cohort members were all nominally healthy when sampled, although unrecorded immune exposures were likely present. The donor was CMV seronegative and was included in the group of several hundred seronegative cohort members. Each donor provided a peripheral blood sample, and peripheral blood mononuclear cells were used for TCR beta sequencing. The Qiagen DNeasy Blood Extraction Kit was used to extract genomic DNA from the blood cell samples. The library came from the immunoSEQ multiplex PCR assay. The multiplex PCR relied on a mix of 60 forward primers for TCR Vbeta segments and 13 reverse primers for TCR Jbeta segments. Amplification of the CDR3 region of rearranged TCR beta genes was performed with a multiplex PCR assay on genomic DNA. The amplified TCR beta libraries were sequenced on the Illumina HiSeq System as 87-base-pair reads. Per the source publication's procedure: A later analysis tallied around 80 million unique TCR beta chains across the 650 to 750 repertoires, and 10 million to 11 million of those chains were shared by two or more donors. A nearest-neighbor algorithm error-corrected the raw reads and collapsed the reads into unique sequences, merging closely related sequences to remove PCR and sequencing errors. CDR3 sequences were aligned to IMGT reference sequences to assign V, D and J gene segments. For a sequence to be retained, at least a six-nucleotide match to both a V gene segment and a J gene segment was required. Rearrangements were classified as productive when the CDR3 lacked stop codons and remained in frame with V and J, and all other rearrangements were classified as non-productive. Following IMGT convention, CDR3 was defined as the stretch from the second conserved V-encoded cysteine to the conserved J-encoded phenylalanine. Sequences without an unambiguous match to a single V gene segment were excluded from the earlier analysis of about 600 of the donors. An earlier analysis of fewer than 750 of the donors classified V segments as functional when productive rearrangements were above 56.7% and as segregating when the standard deviation between donors was above 5%. To diagnose cytomegalovirus status from the catalog of TCR beta chain sequences, a statistical classification framework was built. V and J gene assignment, in a later analysis, came from comparing TCR nucleotide sequences with IMGT/GENE-DB human TR gene sequences. Using the TCRdist pipeline, a later analysis assigned CDR3 sequences along with most-parsimonious VDJ recombination scenarios. In a later analysis, every TCR beta chain was defined by the combination of its CDR3 amino acid sequence and its V-gene family, and reads without a unique V-gene family were dropped. A later analysis removed several hundred highly shared, low-generation-probability nucleotide sequences to deal with suspected cross-contamination and a sequencing artifact. A later analysis calculated a clonal expansion index for each public chain from normalized within-repertoire ranks of inferred template counts. Generation probabilities in a later analysis came from a VDJ recombination model fitted to out-of-frame rearrangements, and those results were checked against IGoR. In a later analysis, hypergeometric tests were used to score TCR-TCR, TCR-HLA and TCR-CMV co-occurrence, with a repertoire-size bias correction applied to TCR pairs. False discovery rates were estimated in a later analysis by permuting HLA or CMV assignments 20 times. In a later analysis, co-occurring TCRs were grouped using DBSCAN, and TCRdist sequence similarity was added for clustering within HLA-allele-positive subsets. For co-occurrence clustering, repertoires with fewer than 30,000 or more than 120,000 public chains were excluded, along with about five repertoires with anomalous nucleotide sharing. TCRdb obtained this table from immuneACCESS and retained in-frame rearrangements with V and J assigned. These tables miss some clones; where compared with another copy, unresolved V genes account for less than half of the shortfall, and the remainder is unexplained. V and J calls and clone size are copied from that table; D and trimming were computed from the DNA. This sample lists some 130,000 clones; more than 75% were detected once. Around 2.2% of the sample lies in the top ten.

Material: PBMCs. This clonotype was obtained from a man aged 30 to 39 in good health and CMV-seronegative. This receptor chain uses TRBV6-4 and TRBJ1-6; the D segment could be TRBD1, given 6 matching bases. The CDR3 region: CASSDHVGGSPLHF. Read as DNA, the sequence is TGTGCCAGCAGTGACCACGTAGGGGGATCACCCCTCCACTTT.